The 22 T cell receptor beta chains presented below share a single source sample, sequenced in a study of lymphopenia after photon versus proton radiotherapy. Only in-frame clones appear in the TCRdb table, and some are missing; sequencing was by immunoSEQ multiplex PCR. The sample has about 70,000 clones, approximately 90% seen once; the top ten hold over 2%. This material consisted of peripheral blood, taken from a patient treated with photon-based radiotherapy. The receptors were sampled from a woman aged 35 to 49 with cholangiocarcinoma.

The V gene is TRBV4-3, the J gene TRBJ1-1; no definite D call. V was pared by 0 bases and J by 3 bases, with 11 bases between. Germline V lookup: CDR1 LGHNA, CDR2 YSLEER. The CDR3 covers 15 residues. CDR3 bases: TGCGCCAGCAGCCAAGACAGGCTCGGATACACTGAAGCTTTCTTT. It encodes CASSQDRLGYTEAFF.

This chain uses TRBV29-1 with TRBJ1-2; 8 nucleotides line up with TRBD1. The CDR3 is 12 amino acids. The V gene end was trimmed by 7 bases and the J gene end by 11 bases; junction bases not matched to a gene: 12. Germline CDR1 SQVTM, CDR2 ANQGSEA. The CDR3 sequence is CSARTGGEGYTF. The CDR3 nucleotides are TGCAGCGCCCGTACAGGGGGAGAAGGTTACACCTTC.

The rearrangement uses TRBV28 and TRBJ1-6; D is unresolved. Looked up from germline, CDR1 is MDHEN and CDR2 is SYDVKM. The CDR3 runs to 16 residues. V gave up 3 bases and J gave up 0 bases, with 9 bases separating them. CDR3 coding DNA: TGTGCCAGCAGTTTGCCTCTCAGCTCCTATAATTCACCCCTCCACTTT. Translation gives CASSLPLSSYNSPLHF. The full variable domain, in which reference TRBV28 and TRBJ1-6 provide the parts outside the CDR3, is DVKVTQSSRYLVKRTGEKVFLECVQDMDHENMFWYRQDPGLGLRLIYFSYDVKMKEKGDIPEGYSVSREKKERFSLILESASTNQTSMYLCASSLPLSSYNSPLHFGNGTRLTVT.

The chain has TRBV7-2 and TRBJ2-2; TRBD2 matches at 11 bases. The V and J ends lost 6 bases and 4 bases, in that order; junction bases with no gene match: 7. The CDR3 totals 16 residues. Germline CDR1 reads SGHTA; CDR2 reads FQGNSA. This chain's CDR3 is CASSKPGLAVTGELFF. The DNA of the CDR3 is TGTGCCAGCAGTAAACCGGGACTAGCGGTCACCGGGGAGCTGTTTTTT.

In DNA, the CDR3 is TGTGCCAGCTCTCCCCCCGGGACTAGCACAACCGGGGAGCTGTTTTTT. Protein: CASSPPGTSTTGELFF. The V gene is TRBV18, the J gene TRBJ2-2, with 9 bases matching TRBD2. In germline, CDR1 is KGHSH, CDR2 LQKENI. The V segment lost 6 bases and the J segment 5 bases; nucleotides outside the gene matches: 10. The CDR3 consists of 16 residues.

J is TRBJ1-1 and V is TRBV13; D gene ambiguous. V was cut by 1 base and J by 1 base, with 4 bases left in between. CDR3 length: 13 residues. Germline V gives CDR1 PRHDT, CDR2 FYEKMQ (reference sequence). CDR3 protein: CASSLERNTEAFF. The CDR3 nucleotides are TGTGCCAGCAGCTTAGAACGGAACACTGAAGCTTTCTTT.

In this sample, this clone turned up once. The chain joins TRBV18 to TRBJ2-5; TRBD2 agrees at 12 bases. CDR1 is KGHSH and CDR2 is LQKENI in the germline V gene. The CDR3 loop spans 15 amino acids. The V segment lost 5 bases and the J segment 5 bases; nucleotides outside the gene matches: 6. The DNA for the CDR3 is TGTGCCAGCTCAACGCGACTAGCGGGGGTGGAGACCCAGTACTTC. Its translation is CASSTRLAGVETQYF.

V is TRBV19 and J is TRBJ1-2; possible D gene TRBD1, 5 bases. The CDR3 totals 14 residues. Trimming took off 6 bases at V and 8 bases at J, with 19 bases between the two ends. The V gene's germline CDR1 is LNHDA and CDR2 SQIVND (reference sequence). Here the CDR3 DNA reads TGTGCCAGTAGCTTAGCCGCAGGGTTAGGAGGCTACACCTTC. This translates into CASSLAAGLGGYTF.

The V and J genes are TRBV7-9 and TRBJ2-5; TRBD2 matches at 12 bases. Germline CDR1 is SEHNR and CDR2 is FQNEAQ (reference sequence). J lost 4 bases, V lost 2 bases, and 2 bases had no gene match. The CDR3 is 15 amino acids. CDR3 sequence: CASSLLAGGRETQYF. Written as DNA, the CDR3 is TGTGCCAGCAGCTTACTAGCGGGGGGGCGAGAGACCCAGTACTTC.

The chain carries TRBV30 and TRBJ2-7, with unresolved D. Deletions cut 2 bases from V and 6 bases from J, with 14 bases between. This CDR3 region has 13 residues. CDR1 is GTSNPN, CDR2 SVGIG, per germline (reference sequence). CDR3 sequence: CAWSRVRAFEQYF. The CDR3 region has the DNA TGTGCCTGGAGTCGCGTCAGAGCATTCGAGCAGTACTTC.

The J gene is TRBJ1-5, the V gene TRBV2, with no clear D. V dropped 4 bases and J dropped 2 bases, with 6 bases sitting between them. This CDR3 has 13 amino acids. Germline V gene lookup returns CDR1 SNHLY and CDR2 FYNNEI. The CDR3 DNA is TGTGCCAGCAGTGGAGAGGGCAATCAGCCCCAGCATTTT. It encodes CASSGEGNQPQHF.

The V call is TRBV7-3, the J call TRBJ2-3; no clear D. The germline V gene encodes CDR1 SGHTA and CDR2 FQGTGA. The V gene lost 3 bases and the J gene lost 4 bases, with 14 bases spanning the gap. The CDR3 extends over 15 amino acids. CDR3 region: CASSLLLPGPDTQYF. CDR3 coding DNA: TGTGCCAGCAGCTTGTTGCTGCCGGGTCCAGATACGCAGTATTTT.

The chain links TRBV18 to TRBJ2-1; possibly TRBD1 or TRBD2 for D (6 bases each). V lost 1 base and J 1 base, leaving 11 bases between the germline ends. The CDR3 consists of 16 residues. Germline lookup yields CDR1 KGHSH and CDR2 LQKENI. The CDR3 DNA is TGTGCCAGCTCACCACAGGGGGGACTTTCCTACAATGAGCAGTTCTTC. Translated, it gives CASSPQGGLSYNEQFF.

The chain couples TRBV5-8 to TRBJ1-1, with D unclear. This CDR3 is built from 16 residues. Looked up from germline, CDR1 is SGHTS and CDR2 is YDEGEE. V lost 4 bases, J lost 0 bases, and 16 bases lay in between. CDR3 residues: CASSPTPAIMNTEAFF. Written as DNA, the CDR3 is TGTGCCAGCAGCCCTACCCCGGCCATTATGAACACTGAAGCTTTCTTT.

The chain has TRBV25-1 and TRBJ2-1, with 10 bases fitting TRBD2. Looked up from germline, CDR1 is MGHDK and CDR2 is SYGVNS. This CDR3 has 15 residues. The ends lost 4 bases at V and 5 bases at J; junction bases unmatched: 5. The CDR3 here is CASSVLAGVDNEQFF. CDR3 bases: TGTGCCAGCAGTGTGCTAGCGGGAGTTGACAATGAGCAGTTCTTC.

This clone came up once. The CDR3 nucleotides read TGTGCCAGCAGTCGCAGACAGGGGCAACACAATGAGCAGTTCTTC. It yields the protein CASSRRQGQHNEQFF. This chain connects TRBV28 to TRBJ2-1; 8 positions match TRBD1. Germline CDR1 reads MDHEN; CDR2 reads SYDVKM. The V segment lost 5 bases and the J segment 5 bases; nucleotides outside the gene matches: 8. The CDR3 loop spans 15 amino acids.

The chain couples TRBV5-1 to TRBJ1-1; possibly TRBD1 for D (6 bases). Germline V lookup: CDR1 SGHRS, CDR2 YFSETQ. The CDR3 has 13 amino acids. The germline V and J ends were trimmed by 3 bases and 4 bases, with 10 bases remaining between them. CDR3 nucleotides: TGCGCCAGCAGCTATAAGGGGGGCACTGAAGCTTTCTTT. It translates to CASSYKGGTEAFF.

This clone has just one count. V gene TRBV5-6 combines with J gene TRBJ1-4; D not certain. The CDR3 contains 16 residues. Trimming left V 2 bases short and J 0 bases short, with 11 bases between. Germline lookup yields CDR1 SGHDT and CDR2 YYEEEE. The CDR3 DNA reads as TGTGCCAGCAGCTTAGGCCAACTCGCAACTAATGAAAAACTGTTTTTT. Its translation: CASSLGQLATNEKLFF.

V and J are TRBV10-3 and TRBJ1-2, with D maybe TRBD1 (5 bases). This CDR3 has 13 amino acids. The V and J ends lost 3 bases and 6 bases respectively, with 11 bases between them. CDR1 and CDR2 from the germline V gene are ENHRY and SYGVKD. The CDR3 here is CAISDRVWDGYTF. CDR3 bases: TGTGCCATCAGTGACAGGGTATGGGATGGCTACACCTTC.

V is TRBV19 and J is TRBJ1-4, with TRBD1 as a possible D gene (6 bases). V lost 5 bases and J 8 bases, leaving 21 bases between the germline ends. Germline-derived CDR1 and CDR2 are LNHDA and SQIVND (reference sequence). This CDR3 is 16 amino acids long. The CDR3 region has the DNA TGTGCCAGTAGTCCGTGGAGAGGGGGAGTGGGAGAAAAACTGTTTTTT. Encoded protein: CASSPWRGGVGEKLFF.

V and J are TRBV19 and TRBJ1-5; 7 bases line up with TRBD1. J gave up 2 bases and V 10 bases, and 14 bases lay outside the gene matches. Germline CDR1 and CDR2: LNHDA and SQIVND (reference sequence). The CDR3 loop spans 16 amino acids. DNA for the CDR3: TGTGCCACCCGGACAAGAGCCGGGACAGGCAATCAGCCCCAGCATTTT. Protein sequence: CATRTRAGTGNQPQHF.

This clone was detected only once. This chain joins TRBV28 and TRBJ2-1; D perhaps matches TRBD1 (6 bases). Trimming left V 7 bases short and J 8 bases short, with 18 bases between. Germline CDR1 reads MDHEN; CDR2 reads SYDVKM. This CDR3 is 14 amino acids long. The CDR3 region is CASTPQGYGHEQFF. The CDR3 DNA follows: TGTGCCAGCACCCCACAGGGATACGGCCATGAGCAGTTCTTC.